The next 19 T cell receptor beta chains were all read from a single sample in a study of metastatic and nonmetastatic thyroid tumors. The entire patient cohort was treatment-naive prior to thyroid surgery. TCRdb re-called the PCR reads through MiXCR. This sample yields under 35,000 clones, of which roughly 25% are seen a single time; 13% to 15% belongs to the top ten. Specimen: blood. The receptors shown here come from a female donor with papillary thyroid cancer or a benign thyroid nodule (not recorded which). Some clones in this sample may be carry-over from other donors' samples.

In its sample, this clone was seen many times. The chain couples TRBV20-1 to TRBJ1-1; D may be TRBD1 (5 bases). Germline assignment: CDR1 DFQATT and CDR2 SNEGSKA (reference sequence). This CDR3 has 14 amino acids. Trimming stripped 3 bases from V and 3 bases from J, with 14 bases between. The CDR3 DNA follows: TGCAGTGCTAGCCCCCGGACAAGACACACTGAAGCTTTCTTT. It is translated as CSASPRTRHTEAFF.

This clone was seen repeatedly, ten times or more. A much larger clone sits a single nucleotide away, making a read error possible. The V call is TRBV24-1, the J call TRBJ1-2, with D unclear. This CDR3 has 10 amino acids. The ends were cut back, 10 bases at V and 5 bases at J, with 7 bases in the middle. CDR1 is KGHDR and CDR2 is SFDVKD in the germline V gene. As DNA, the CDR3 is TGTGCCACTTGGCAGTATGGCTACACCTTC. Protein product: CATWQYGYTF.

The table lists this clone with many counts. V gene TRBV7-2 combines with J gene TRBJ2-5; TRBD2 matches 14 bases. Germline values: CDR1 SGHTA, CDR2 FQGNSA. The V gene end was trimmed by 5 bases and the J gene end by 0 bases; junction bases not matched to a gene: 14. This CDR3 region has 20 residues. CDR3 in DNA: TGTGCCAGCAGCCGGTCATGGTCCCCGGGACTAGCGGGAGACCAAGAGACCCAGTACTTC. Amino acids: CASSRSWSPGLAGDQETQYF.

This chain uses TRBV19 with TRBJ2-7; 9 bases map to TRBD1. CDR1 and CDR2 from the germline V gene are LNHDA and SQIVND (reference sequence). Germline trimming cut 7 bases from V and 5 bases from J; bases unmatched to any gene: 6. The CDR3 sequence is 13 residues long. CDR3 residues: CASNPGTGNEQYF. CDR3 DNA sequence: TGTGCCAGTAATCCCGGGACAGGGAACGAGCAGTACTTC.

This clone was counted at least ten times. Since a much larger clone is just one base distant, this may be a read error. This chain joins TRBV20-1 and TRBJ1-2; TRBD1 aligns across 7 bases. Per the germline V gene, CDR1 is DFQATT and CDR2 is SNEGSKA (reference sequence). There are 14 residues in the CDR3. The CDR3 protein is CSARGQLLTYGCTF. CDR3 in DNA: TGCAGTGCTAGGGGACAGCTACTAACCTATGGCTGCACCTTC.

About this clone: Germline and junction disagree at one end, which may indicate a read error. V and J are TRBV5-1 and TRBJ2-7; unclear D gene. This CDR3 has 13 amino acids. Germline V CDR1 and CDR2: SGHRS, YFSETQ. CDR3 DNA sequence: TGCGCCAGCAGCTTGGCCGGCTCCTACGATCAGTACTTC. Residues: CASSLAGSYDQYF. Variable domain in full (rest from reference TRBV5-1 and TRBJ2-7): KAGVTQTPRYLIKTRGQQVTLSCSPISGHRSVSWYQQTPGQGLQFLFEYFSETQRNKGNFPGRFSGRQFSNSRSEMNVSTLELGDSALYLCASSLAGSYDQYFGPGTRLTVT.

This clone was seen ten or more times. Here the CDR3 DNA reads TGTGCCAGCAGTGAAAGGGGGCTAGCGGGAGCTGGCTACAATGAGCAGTTCTTC. Its translation is CASSERGLAGAGYNEQFF. The J gene is TRBJ2-1, the V gene TRBV2, with 10 nucleotides matching TRBD2. Germline V lookup: CDR1 SNHLY, CDR2 FYNNEI. This CDR3 is 18 amino acids long. V lost 2 bases, J lost 3 bases, and 10 bases stayed unmatched.

Written as DNA, the CDR3 is TGCAGTGCTAGATACGCAGATACGCAGTATTTT. Protein product: CSARYADTQYF. This chain uses TRBV20-1 with TRBJ2-3; D remains ambiguous. V lost 2 bases and J lost 4, with 4 bases in between. This CDR3 region has 11 residues. Germline V CDR1 and CDR2: DFQATT, SNEGSKA (reference sequence).

In its sample, this clone was seen many times. This could be a read error, since a much larger clone is one nucleotide away. The sample carries other DNA sequences with the same CDR3. V usage is TRBV6-1 and J usage is TRBJ1-2; 8 nucleotides align to TRBD1. The CDR3 consists of 13 residues. Germline lookup yields CDR1 MNHNS and CDR2 SASEGT. V shed 10 bases, J shed 4 bases, and the junction held 8 bases outside the gene matches. The CDR3: CATTLDRGYGYTF. CDR3 DNA: TGTGCCACTACCCTCGACAGGGGCTATGGCTACACCTTC.

This clone was counted at least ten times. A clone one base away is much larger, so this may be a read error. This rearrangement joins TRBV11-2 to TRBJ2-7; TRBD2 is a possible D gene (6 bases). The CDR3 totals 14 residues. CDR1 is SGHAT and CDR2 is FQNNGV in the germline V gene. The CDR3, as DNA: TGTGCCAGCAGCTCCCACCGGGGGAATTACGAGCAGCACTTC. This codes for CASSSHRGNYEQHF.

The table lists this clone with a few counts. The chain links TRBV6-1 to TRBJ1-5; D uncertain. Germline assignment: CDR1 MNHNS and CDR2 SASEGT. The CDR3 loop spans 13 amino acids. V lost 4 bases to trimming and J lost 4 bases, with 8 bases between them. The CDR3 DNA sequence: TGTGCCAGCAGTGGTGAGAAGAATCAGCCCCAGCATTTT. As protein: CASSGEKNQPQHF.

This clone came up many times. The V and J genes are TRBV11-3 and TRBJ2-1; D unclear. Trimming took 4 bases from V and 9 from J, leaving 13 bases between them. Germline CDR1 SGHNT, CDR2 YENEEA. The CDR3 totals 13 residues. This CDR3 is CASSSRSVTEQFF. CDR3 DNA sequence: TGTGCCAGCAGCTCCCGGTCTGTTACTGAGCAGTTCTTC.

This clone was seen many times. This chain joins TRBV5-1 and TRBJ2-1; D remains ambiguous. The CDR3 totals 13 residues. CDR1 is SGHRS, CDR2 YFSETQ, per germline. Trimming cost V 1 base and J 0 bases, with 2 bases left between them. CDR3 DNA sequence: TGCGCCAGCAGCTTGAGCTCCTACAATGAGCAGTTCTTC. It encodes CASSLSSYNEQFF.

This clone is judged medium-sized. V is TRBV5-1 and J is TRBJ2-7; D may be TRBD1 (6 bases). The CDR3 is 14 residues long. Deletions cut 2 bases from V and 3 bases from J, with 12 bases between. The germline gives CDR1 SGHRS, CDR2 YFSETQ. The CDR3 here is CASSLGDTIYEQYF. As DNA, the CDR3 is TGCGCCAGCAGCTTAGGGGACACAATCTACGAGCAGTACTTC.

With respect to this clone: Germline is not matched at one junction end, which may reflect a read error. Here the CDR3 reads CASSRDGNYGYAF. The DNA for the CDR3 is TGTGCCAGCAGTAGGGACGGTAACTATGGCTACGCCTTC. This chain connects TRBV6-1 to TRBJ1-2, with a tentative D call TRBD1 (5 bases). This CDR3 has 13 amino acids. CDR1 and CDR2 (germline): MNHNS, SASEGT.

There are a few counts of this clone. V and J are TRBV12-3 or TRBV12-4 and TRBJ2-7; D is uncertain. Trimming removed 7 bases at V and 2 bases at J, with 12 bases between. The CDR3 loop spans 13 amino acids. As DNA, the CDR3 is TGTGCCAGCACCTACGACGCAACCTACGAGCAGTACTTC. It codes for CASTYDATYEQYF.

The V call is TRBV28, the J call TRBJ1-1; maybe TRBD1 (5 bases). Per the germline V gene, CDR1 is MDHEN and CDR2 is SYDVKM. The CDR3 spans 14 residues. V was shortened by 8 bases and J by 0 bases, with 13 bases between the two germline ends. CDR3 in amino acids: CASEQGPMNTEAFF. The CDR3 region has the DNA TGTGCCAGCGAGCAGGGTCCCATGAACACTGAAGCTTTCTTT.

This clone was recorded a few times. A single base separates this from a much larger clone, so it may be a read error. The V gene is TRBV4-3, the J gene TRBJ1-3; D may be TRBD1 (5 bases). Germline loops: CDR1 LGHNA, CDR2 YSLEER. Trimming removed 4 bases from V and 0 bases from J, with 13 bases in between. This CDR3 has 16 residues. In DNA, the CDR3 is TGCGCCAGCAGCCGGGGCATCATGAGCTCTGGAAACACCATATATTTT. Protein: CASSRGIMSSGNTIYF.

Ten or more counts support this clone. The rearrangement links TRBV19 to TRBJ2-3; 8 bases map to TRBD2. Per germline, CDR1 LNHDA and CDR2 SQIVND (reference sequence). The CDR3 length is 14 residues. With 10 bases clipped from V and 5 bases from J, the junction kept 11 bases outside the gene matches. The CDR3 is CATDGRGPGDTQYF. The CDR3 coding sequence is TGTGCCACCGACGGGAGGGGTCCAGGAGATACGCAGTATTTT.